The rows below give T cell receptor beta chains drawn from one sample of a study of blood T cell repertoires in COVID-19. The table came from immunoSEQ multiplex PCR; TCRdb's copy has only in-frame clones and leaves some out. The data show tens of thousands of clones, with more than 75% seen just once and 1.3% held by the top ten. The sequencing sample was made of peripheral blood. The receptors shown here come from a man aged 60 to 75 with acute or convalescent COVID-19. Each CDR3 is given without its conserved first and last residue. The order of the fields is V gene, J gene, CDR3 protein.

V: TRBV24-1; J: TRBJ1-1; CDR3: ATSDGGGPAEAF
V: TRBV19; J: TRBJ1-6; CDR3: ASSTDRDSPLH
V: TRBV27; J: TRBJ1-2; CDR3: ASSLGGAPNYGYT
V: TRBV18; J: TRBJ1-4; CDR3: ASSKGFREKLF
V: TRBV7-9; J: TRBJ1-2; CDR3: ASSLQGAAHGYT
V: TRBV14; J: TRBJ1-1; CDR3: ASSQGQPNTEAF
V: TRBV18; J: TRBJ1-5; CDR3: ASSSDIGRPQH
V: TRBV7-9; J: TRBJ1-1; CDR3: ASSPLRTTGVNTEAF
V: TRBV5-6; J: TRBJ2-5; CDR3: ASRGGQETQY
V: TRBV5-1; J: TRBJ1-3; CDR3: ASSFDRGPHSGNTIY
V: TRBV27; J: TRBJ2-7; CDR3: ASSYRVDYEQY